This T cell receptor (beta chain) was observed in a study of blood T cell repertoires in COVID-19. Study summary: From T cells, B-cell-depleted T cells, or PBMCs came the material, which was cDNA or gDNA.

In the authors' methods: The authors estimated nucleated cell counts from reference gene primer amplification. The table came from immunoSEQ multiplex PCR; TCRdb's copy has only in-frame clones and leaves some out. That table gives V, J and clone size, and the DNA gave D and trimming. The repertoire holds some 200,000 clones, with around 80% as singletons. Trimming stripped 10 bases from V and 6 bases from J, with 18 bases between. The CDR3 runs to 13 residues. Germline loops: CDR1 SNHLY, CDR2 FYNNEI. The source is a woman in her 30s with COVID-19, enrolled during active disease. Sequenced material: peripheral blood. This rearrangement joins TRBV2 to TRBJ1-2; D might be TRBD1 (6 bases). The CDR3 protein is CATHPRGADGYTF. The CDR3 coding sequence is TGTGCCACCCACCCCAGGGGAGCGGATGGCTACACCTTC.